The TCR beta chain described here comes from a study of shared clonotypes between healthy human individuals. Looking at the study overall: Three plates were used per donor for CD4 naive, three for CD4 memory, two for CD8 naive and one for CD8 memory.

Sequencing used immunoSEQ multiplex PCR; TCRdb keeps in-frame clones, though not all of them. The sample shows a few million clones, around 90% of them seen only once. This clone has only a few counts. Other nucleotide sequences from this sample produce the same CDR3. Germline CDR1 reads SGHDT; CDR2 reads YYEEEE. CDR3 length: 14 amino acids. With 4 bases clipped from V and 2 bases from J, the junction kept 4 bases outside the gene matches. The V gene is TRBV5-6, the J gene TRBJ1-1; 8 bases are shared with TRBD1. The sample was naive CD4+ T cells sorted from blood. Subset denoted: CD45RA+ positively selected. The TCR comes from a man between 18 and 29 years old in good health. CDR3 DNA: TGTGCCAGCAGCCCCGACAGGGGAAACACTGAAGCTTTCTTT. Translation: CASSPDRGNTEAFF.